One sample yielded the 31 T cell receptor beta chains listed below, sequenced in a study of shared clonotypes between healthy human individuals. Here immunoSEQ multiplex PCR was the method, and the copy in TCRdb shows in-frame clones only, minus some. The sample lists roughly 2.2 million clones, about 92% seen once, with 0.39% in the top ten. The material sequenced was naive CD4+ T cells from PBMCs. Subset here: CD45RA+ positively selected. These receptors came from a man younger than 35 in good health. Some clones in this sample may be carry-over from other donors' samples.

The rearrangement links TRBV28 to TRBJ2-7, with no clear D. Trimming removed 6 bases from V and 2 bases from J, with 5 bases in between. CDR3 length equals 11 residues. Germline V lookup: CDR1 MDHEN, CDR2 SYDVKM. Here the CDR3 DNA reads TGTGCCAGCAGAACCCCCTACGAGCAGTACTTC. This gives the protein CASRTPYEQYF.

The rearrangement joins TRBV15 to TRBJ1-4, with 7 bases aligning to TRBD1. Germline CDR1 and CDR2: LNHNV and YYDKDF (reference sequence). The V and J ends lost 5 bases and 1 base, in that order; junction bases with no gene match: 1. This CDR3 contains 14 residues. The CDR3: CATSPGGTNEKLFF. The CDR3 DNA sequence: TGTGCCACCAGCCCAGGGGGAACTAATGAAAAACTGTTTTTT.

The CDR3 sequence is CASSSAVGLNYGYTF. CDR3 in DNA: TGTGCCAGCAGCTCGGCTGTGGGCCTAAACTATGGCTACACCTTC. The rearrangement links TRBV7-9 to TRBJ1-2; D remains unclear. The CDR3 spans 15 residues. From germline, CDR1 is SEHNR and CDR2 FQNEAQ (reference sequence). V dropped 4 bases and J dropped 2 bases, with 14 bases sitting between them.

The rearrangement links TRBV11-1 to TRBJ1-1, with unresolved D. The CDR3 runs 13 residues. Germline values: CDR1 SGHAT, CDR2 FQDESV (reference sequence). The V and J ends lost 5 bases and 3 bases respectively, with 10 bases between them. Here the CDR3 reads CASSPGWDTEAFF. As DNA, the CDR3 is TGTGCCAGCAGCCCCGGGTGGGACACTGAAGCTTTCTTT.

This chain links TRBV9 with TRBJ2-7; D is unresolved. V lost 0 bases to trimming and J lost 2 bases, with 9 bases between them. CDR3 length: 14 amino acids. Germline V lookup: CDR1 SGDLS, CDR2 YYNGEE. This chain's CDR3 is CASSVGQMTYEQYF. The CDR3 coding sequence is TGTGCCAGCAGCGTAGGCCAGATGACCTACGAGCAGTACTTC.

The chain employs TRBV7-9 and TRBJ1-2; no definite D call. In germline, CDR1 is SEHNR, CDR2 FQNEAQ (reference sequence). The CDR3 covers 14 residues. V was pared by 6 bases and J by 3 bases, with 14 bases between. This chain's CDR3 is CASRSGGEDYGYTF. The CDR3 DNA follows: TGTGCCAGCAGATCCGGCGGGGAGGACTATGGCTACACCTTC.

This clone was seen a single time. The V call is TRBV6-6, the J call TRBJ2-7; D gene unclear. The CDR3 is 12 residues long. In germline, CDR1 is MNHNY, CDR2 SVGAGI (reference sequence). Trimming took 4 bases from V and 3 from J, leaving 7 bases between them. CDR3 loop: CASSFGRYEQYF. The CDR3 region has the DNA TGTGCCAGCAGTTTCGGGCGCTACGAGCAGTACTTC.

This chain connects TRBV11-2 to TRBJ2-7; 7 positions agree with TRBD2. J lost 5 bases, V lost 3 bases, and 4 bases had no gene match. The CDR3 length is 13 residues. The germline CDR1 and CDR2 sequences are SGHAT and FQNNGV. CDR3 in DNA: TGTGCCAGCAGCTTCGAGGCGGGGGACGAGCAGTACTTC. Translating gives CASSFEAGDEQYF. Full variable domain (rest looked up from reference TRBV11-2 and TRBJ2-7): EAGVAQSPRYKIIEKRQSVAFWCNPISGHATLYWYQQILGQGPKLLIQFQNNGVVDDSQLPKDRFSAERLKGVDSTLKIQPAKLEDSAVYLCASSFEAGDEQYFGPGTRLTVT.

As regards this clone: This same CDR3 is encoded by further DNA sequences in the sample. The chain links TRBV9 to TRBJ1-5; D perhaps matches TRBD1 (6 bases). CDR3 length equals 14 residues. CDR1 is SGDLS, CDR2 YYNGEE, per germline. V was shortened by 0 bases and J by 6 bases, with 10 bases between the two germline ends. CDR3 region: CASSVGGLGQPQHF. In nucleotides, the CDR3 is TGTGCCAGCAGCGTAGGGGGGCTCGGTCAGCCCCAGCATTTT.

The rearrangement uses TRBV18 and TRBJ1-5; 8 bases are a match to TRBD1. The CDR3 runs to 15 residues. With 2 bases clipped from V and 5 bases from J, the junction kept 5 bases outside the gene matches. The germline CDR1 and CDR2 sequences are KGHSH and LQKENI. In DNA, the CDR3 is TGTGCCAGCTCACCAGGTGGACAGGGCTATCAGCCCCAGCATTTT. Encoded protein: CASSPGGQGYQPQHF. The variable domain in full, completed from reference TRBV18 and TRBJ1-5, reads NAGVMQNPRHLVRRRGQEARLRCSPMKGHSHVYWYRQLPEEGLKFMVYLQKENIIDESGMPKERFSAEFPKEGPSILRIQQVVRGDSAAYFCASSPGGQGYQPQHFGDGTRLSIL.

This chain uses TRBV5-4 with TRBJ2-3; no definite D call. This CDR3 spans 14 amino acids. V shed 4 bases and J shed 0 bases, with 9 bases lying between them. The germline V gene has CDR1 SGHNT and CDR2 YYREEE (reference sequence). The CDR3 sequence is CASSTPDSTDTQYF. The CDR3 nucleotides are TGTGCCAGCAGCACACCGGACAGCACAGATACGCAGTATTTT.

The chain carries TRBV19 and TRBJ2-7; 7 positions match TRBD1. Trimming took 5 bases from V and 3 from J; bases not matched to a gene: 13. Germline V gene sequence: CDR1 LNHDA, CDR2 SQIVND (reference sequence). CDR3 length equals 16 residues. The chain's CDR3 is CASSWDLRDRHYEQYF. The CDR3 coding sequence is TGTGCCAGTAGTTGGGACCTAAGGGACAGACACTACGAGCAGTACTTC.

This clone was counted between two and nine times. The same CDR3 is also encoded by other DNA sequences in this sample. CDR3 amino acids: CASSLRPYGYTF. For the CDR3, the DNA is TGTGCCAGCAGTTTACGTCCCTATGGCTACACCTTC. The chain carries TRBV28 and TRBJ1-2, with D hard to call. The germline gives CDR1 MDHEN, CDR2 SYDVKM. Trimming took 2 bases from V and 4 from J, leaving 5 bases between them. The CDR3 length is 12 residues.

CDR3 sequence (DNA): TGTGCCAGCAGCCCACACAGGGGACAGGGGGCTTCCTACGAGCAGTACTTC. It codes for CASSPHRGQGASYEQYF. The chain couples TRBV21-1 to TRBJ2-7; the table's TRBD1 call for D was not verified on the DNA. TRBV21-1 is assigned pseudogene status. CDR3 length equals 17 residues.

J is TRBJ2-1 and V is TRBV9; a possible D gene is TRBD1 (5 bases). The CDR3 covers 15 residues. The ends were cut back, 3 bases at V and 2 bases at J, with 12 bases in the middle. Per the germline V gene, CDR1 is SGDLS and CDR2 is YYNGEE. CDR3 in DNA: TGTGCCAGCAGCGACACTGGGGCGACCTACAATGAGCAGTTCTTC. It codes for CASSDTGATYNEQFF.

The rearrangement links TRBV11-2 to TRBJ2-7, with unresolved D. The CDR3 has 11 residues. Trimming cost V 7 bases and J 7 bases, with 11 bases left between them. The germline gives CDR1 SGHAT, CDR2 FQNNGV. CDR3 DNA sequence: TGTGCCAGCACCCATTCTAAGGAGCAGTACTTC. It is translated as CASTHSKEQYF.

The chain has TRBV6-1 and TRBJ1-1; D remains unclear. This CDR3 has 13 residues. Germline V gives CDR1 MNHNS, CDR2 SASEGT. Trimming took 4 bases from V and 1 from J, leaving 7 bases between them. The CDR3 here is CASSGLSNTEAFF. The CDR3 coding sequence is TGTGCCAGCAGTGGGTTGTCGAACACTGAAGCTTTCTTT.

This sequence joins TRBV15 and TRBJ2-1; TRBD1 matches 8 bases. Trimming at V came to 5 bases and at J to 7 bases, leaving 7 bases not matched to a gene. The CDR3 loop spans 14 amino acids. CDR1 and CDR2 (germline): LNHNV, YYDKDF (reference sequence). The DNA for the CDR3 is TGTGCCACCAGCCCCGGACAGGGTTGGAATGAGCAGTTCTTC. Protein: CATSPGQGWNEQFF.

This CDR3 is CASTGASGNTIYF. CDR3 DNA sequence: TGTGCCAGCACGGGGGCATCTGGAAACACCATATATTTT. The chain combines TRBV6-1 with TRBJ1-3, with D maybe TRBD1 (6 bases). CDR3 length: 13 residues. The V gene lost 7 bases and the J gene lost 1 base, with 8 bases spanning the gap. Germline V gives CDR1 MNHNS, CDR2 SASEGT.

The gene calls are TRBV29-1 and TRBJ2-4; perhaps TRBD1 as D (5 bases). Germline V CDR1 and CDR2: SQVTM, ANQGSEA. Deletions cut 0 bases from V and 2 bases from J, with 11 bases between. The length of the CDR3 is 15 residues. The DNA for the CDR3 is TGCAGCGTTGAAGATCGCAGGGATCCCAAAAACATTCAGTACTTC. It translates to CSVEDRRDPKNIQYF.

The genes are TRBV5-1 and TRBJ2-7; possibly TRBD2 for D (5 bases). The V gene's germline CDR1 is SGHRS and CDR2 YFSETQ. This CDR3 comprises 13 residues. The V and J ends lost 6 bases and 3 bases respectively, with 13 bases between them. Here the CDR3 reads CASKRGPYYEQYF. CDR3 nucleotide sequence: TGCGCCAGCAAGAGAGGGCCCTACTACGAGCAGTACTTC.

Of note for this clone: This same CDR3 is encoded by further DNA sequences in the sample. The genes are TRBV5-1 and TRBJ1-2; tentatively, D is TRBD1 (5 bases). This CDR3 contains 15 residues. The ends were cut back, 0 bases at V and 3 bases at J, with 12 bases in the middle. Germline V lookup: CDR1 SGHRS, CDR2 YFSETQ. CDR3 protein: CASSLAAGLDYGYTF. As DNA, the CDR3 is TGCGCCAGCAGCTTGGCGGCAGGGCTTGACTATGGCTACACCTTC.

This rearrangement joins TRBV28 to TRBJ1-2; D is ambiguous. Trimming shortened V by 7 bases and J by 2 bases, and 11 bases separated the two germline ends. This CDR3 has 13 amino acids. Germline V CDR1 and CDR2: MDHEN, SYDVKM. CDR3 sequence (DNA): TGTGCCAGCACAATTCCGGGGAACTATGGCTACACCTTC. It is translated as CASTIPGNYGYTF.

This rearrangement joins TRBV28 to TRBJ1-5; weak D call: TRBD1 (5 bases). The V end lost 5 bases, the J end lost 2 bases, and 16 bases lay between the germline ends. Germline values: CDR1 MDHEN, CDR2 SYDVKM. The CDR3 covers 16 residues. CDR3 residues: CASSPSRKGGNQPQHF. The CDR3 nucleotides are TGTGCCAGCAGTCCCTCGAGAAAAGGGGGCAATCAGCCCCAGCATTTT.

Turning to this clone: This clone may be a read error of a much larger clone one base away. This chain connects TRBV7-3 to TRBJ2-1; TRBD1 might be the D (5 bases). The germline V and J ends were trimmed by 5 bases and 5 bases, with 7 bases remaining between them. The germline V gene has CDR1 SGHTA and CDR2 FQGTGA. This CDR3 spans 12 amino acids. The CDR3 sequence: CASSPQDNEQFF. The CDR3 region has the DNA TGTGCCAGCAGCCCACAGGACAATGAGCAGTTCTTC.

The chain links TRBV5-6 to TRBJ1-2; 8 bases map to TRBD1. CDR3 length equals 16 residues. Germline V gives CDR1 SGHDT, CDR2 YYEEEE. V lost 4 bases to trimming and J lost 8 bases; unmatched junction nucleotides: 16. The CDR3 here is CASSTGTGLPGGGYTF. The CDR3, as DNA: TGTGCCAGCAGCACCGGGACAGGACTACCGGGCGGCGGCTACACCTTC.

This rearrangement joins TRBV19 to TRBJ2-7; the D call may be TRBD1 or TRBD2 (5 bases each). Trimming cost V 5 bases and J 2 bases, with 16 bases left between them. The CDR3 consists of 15 residues. CDR1 and CDR2 (germline): LNHDA, SQIVND (reference sequence). The CDR3 region has the DNA TGTGCCAGTAGTGCGCCCCGGGGCGGACCCTACGAGCAGTACTTC. This encodes CASSAPRGGPYEQYF.

In the case of this clone: Other DNA sequences in this sample translate to the same CDR3. The chain uses TRBV28 and TRBJ1-2; D gene uncertain. Germline V gene sequence: CDR1 MDHEN, CDR2 SYDVKM. V was pared by 1 base and J by 8 bases, with 5 bases between. This CDR3 region has 11 residues. The CDR3 region has the DNA TGTGCCAGCAGTTTATCCAGCGGCTACACCTTC. Encoded protein: CASSLSSGYTF.

CDR3 DNA sequence: TGTGCCAGCAGCCGAGCTGCCCCCCTCGGGGTCGGGTACAATGAGCAGTTCTTC. As protein: CASSRAAPLGVGYNEQFF. The V and J genes are TRBV11-3 and TRBJ2-1, with D maybe TRBD2 (5 bases). The CDR3 consists of 18 residues. V was pared by 5 bases and J by 4 bases, with 24 bases between. The germline V gene encodes CDR1 SGHNT and CDR2 YENEEA. The full variable domain, its missing parts supplied by reference TRBV11-3 and TRBJ2-1, is EAGVVQSPRYKIIEKKQPVAFWCNPISGHNTLYWYLQNLGQGPELLIRYENEEAVDDSQLPKDRFSAERLKGVDSTLKIQPAELGDSAVYLCASSRAAPLGVGYNEQFFGPGTRLTVL.

Details on this clone: The germline gene is not matched at one end of the junction; a read error may be the cause. The chain joins TRBV18 to TRBJ1-1, with D tentatively TRBD1 (5 bases). CDR3 length: 14 residues. The germline gives CDR1 KGHSH, CDR2 LQKENI. The DNA of the CDR3 is TGTGCCAGCCCACCCCGGGGGAGAGACACTGAAGCTTTCTTT. Translated, it gives CASPPRGRDTEAFF. Drawing the rest from reference TRBV18 and TRBJ1-1, the complete variable domain is NAGVMQNPRHLVRRRGQEARLRCSPMKGHSHVYWYRQLPEEGLKFMVYLQKENIIDESGMPKERFSAEFPKEGPSILRIQQVVRGDSAAYFCASPPRGRDTEAFFGQGTRLTVV.

Concerning this clone itself: The same CDR3 also results from other DNA sequences found in this sample. The CDR3 loop is CASSSGTGTYEQYF. CDR3 in DNA: TGTGCCAGCAGTTCCGGGACAGGGACCTACGAGCAGTACTTC. This sequence joins TRBV7-2 and TRBJ2-7; 9 bases map to TRBD1. The CDR3 covers 14 residues. Germline CDR1 SGHTA, CDR2 FQGNSA. The V and J ends lost 6 bases and 2 bases, in that order; junction bases with no gene match: 5.